This T cell receptor (beta chain) is from a study of Ad26.COV2.S vaccination and SARS-CoV-2 variants. Profiling relied on immunoSEQ multiplex PCR, and the TCRdb table lists in-frame clones only, not all of them. The profile shows about 320,000 clones, roughly 84% of them singletons. The treatment is: some 19 received Ad26.COV2.S at low or high dose, single or two shots; 5 received placebo; per-sample allocation not given. Samples were taken on day 63 after the first vaccine or placebo injection. The sequence derives from a person between 18 and 65 years old who received the Ad26.COV2.S COVID-19 vaccine or a placebo. This sample comprised peripheral blood, obtained in a trial of Ad26.COV2.S vaccine versus placebo.

The CDR3 loop is CASSLLVAWQEAYEQYF. The CDR3 DNA sequence: TGTGCCAGCAGCTTACTAGTAGCTTGGCAGGAGGCCTACGAGCAGTACTTC. The chain combines TRBV11-2 with TRBJ2-7; D possibly corresponds to TRBD2 (5 bases). V lost 2 bases, J lost 2 bases, and 19 bases lay in between. From germline, CDR1 is SGHAT and CDR2 FQNNGV. The CDR3 contains 17 residues.